The present entry profiles one T cell receptor (beta chain) with its context. What it binds is not known. TCR beta CDR3 sequences were amplified from RNA transcripts. The HTBI primer set drove a first-round RT-PCR of the TCR CDR3. TCRdb recomputed calls from the multiplex PCR reads with MiXCR, one row per CDR3 protein. The data contain 600,000 or so distinct CDR3 sequences, 35% to 55% of them singletons. The data stem from a study of T cells in Graves' hyperthyroidism and ophthalmopathy. Notes on the study in general: Blood samples included most of the expanded thyroid clonotypes exceeding 0.001. Ophthalmopathy and stable hyperthyroidism were separated by a 13 V-J model.

The diagnostic basis comprised clinical symptoms, serum thyroxine and TRAb, thyroid ultrasound and orbital computed tomography. The ends were cut back, 2 bases at V and 2 bases at J, with 9 bases in the middle. The germline gives CDR1 SEHNR, CDR2 FQNEAQ (reference sequence). This CDR3 spans 15 amino acids. Sequencing was carried out using peripheral blood or thyroid tissue (not recorded which). The sequence was obtained from a woman between 18 and 30 years old with Graves' hyperthyroidism. J is TRBJ2-2 and V is TRBV7-9; D is ambiguous. This CDR3 is CASSLLTGNTGELFF. The DNA for the CDR3 is TGTGCCAGCAGCTTATTGACGGGCAACACCGGGGAGCTGTTTTTT.